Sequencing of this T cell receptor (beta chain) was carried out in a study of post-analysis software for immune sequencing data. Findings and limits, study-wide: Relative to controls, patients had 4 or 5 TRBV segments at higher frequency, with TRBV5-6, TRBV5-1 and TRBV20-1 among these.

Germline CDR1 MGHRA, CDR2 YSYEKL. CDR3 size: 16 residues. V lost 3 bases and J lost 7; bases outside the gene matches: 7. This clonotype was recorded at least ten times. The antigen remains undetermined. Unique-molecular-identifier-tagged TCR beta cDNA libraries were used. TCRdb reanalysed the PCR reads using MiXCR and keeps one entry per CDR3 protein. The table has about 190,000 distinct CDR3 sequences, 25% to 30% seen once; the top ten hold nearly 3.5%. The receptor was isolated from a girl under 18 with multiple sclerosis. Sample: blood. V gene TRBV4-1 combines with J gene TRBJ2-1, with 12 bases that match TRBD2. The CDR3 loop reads CASSQYLAGGQNEQFF. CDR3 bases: TGCGCCAGCAGCCAGTATCTAGCGGGGGGGCAGAATGAGCAGTTCTTC.